Given below is one T cell receptor beta chain in context. Its antigen is undetermined. TCRdb keeps only in-frame clones here, not all; method: immunoSEQ multiplex PCR. The data hold roughly 200,000 clones, with roughly 77% observed a single time. The data belong to a study of cytomegalovirus exposure and HLA in healthy donors. Study at large: The same platform as the roughly 700 first-cohort repertoires was used for the 120 validation repertoires, a later analysis reported.

General study results and limits: A few CMV-associated chains were confirmed in vitro to be specific for CMV antigens. For cytomegalovirus status, the classifier reportedly gave diagnoses with high specificity and sensitivity. The investigators catalogued 150 to 200 TCR beta chains as cytomegalovirus-associated.

Germline loops: CDR1 SGHDT, CDR2 YYEEEE. Trimming removed 4 bases from V and 0 bases from J, with 8 bases in between. This CDR3 contains 14 residues. What was sequenced was PBMCs. The gene calls are TRBV5-6 and TRBJ2-1; no reliable D call. The clonotype originates from a woman younger than 45 in good health and CMV-seronegative. The CDR3 is CASSLGISYNEQFF. For the CDR3, the DNA is TGTGCCAGCAGCCTGGGTATCTCCTACAATGAGCAGTTCTTC.